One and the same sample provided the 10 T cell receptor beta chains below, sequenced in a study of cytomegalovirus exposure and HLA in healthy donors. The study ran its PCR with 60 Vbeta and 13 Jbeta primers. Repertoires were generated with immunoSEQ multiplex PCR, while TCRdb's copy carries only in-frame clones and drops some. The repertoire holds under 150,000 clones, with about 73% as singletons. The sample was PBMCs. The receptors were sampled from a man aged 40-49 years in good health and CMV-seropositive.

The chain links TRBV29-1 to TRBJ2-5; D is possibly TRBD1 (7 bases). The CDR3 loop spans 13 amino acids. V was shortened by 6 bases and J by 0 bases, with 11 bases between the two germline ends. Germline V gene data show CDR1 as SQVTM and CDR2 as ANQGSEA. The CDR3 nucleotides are TGCAGCGTGGAGGGACAGTACCAAGAGACCCAGTACTTC. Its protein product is CSVEGQYQETQYF.

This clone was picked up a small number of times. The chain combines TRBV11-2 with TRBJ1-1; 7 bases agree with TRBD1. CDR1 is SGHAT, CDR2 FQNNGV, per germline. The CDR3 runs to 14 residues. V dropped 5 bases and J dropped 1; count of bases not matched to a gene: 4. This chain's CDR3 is CASSHTGANTEAFF. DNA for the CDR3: TGTGCCAGCAGCCACACAGGGGCGAACACTGAAGCTTTCTTT. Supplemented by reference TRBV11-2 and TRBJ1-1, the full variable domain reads EAGVAQSPRYKIIEKRQSVAFWCNPISGHATLYWYQQILGQGPKLLIQFQNNGVVDDSQLPKDRFSAERLKGVDSTLKIQPAKLEDSAVYLCASSHTGANTEAFFGQGTRLTVV.

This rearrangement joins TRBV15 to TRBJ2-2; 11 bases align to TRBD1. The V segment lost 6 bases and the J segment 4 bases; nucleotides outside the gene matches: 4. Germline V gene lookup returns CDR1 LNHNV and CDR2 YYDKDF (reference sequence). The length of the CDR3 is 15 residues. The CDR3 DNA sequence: TGTGCCACCAGAAAGGGGACAGGGGGCACCGGGGAGCTGTTTTTT. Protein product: CATRKGTGGTGELFF.

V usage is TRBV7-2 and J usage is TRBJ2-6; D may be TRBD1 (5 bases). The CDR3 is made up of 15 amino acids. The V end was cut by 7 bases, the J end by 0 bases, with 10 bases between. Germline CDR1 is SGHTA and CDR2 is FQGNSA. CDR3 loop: CASTQAVSGANVLTF. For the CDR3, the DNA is TGTGCCAGCACACAGGCCGTCTCTGGGGCCAACGTCCTGACTTTC.

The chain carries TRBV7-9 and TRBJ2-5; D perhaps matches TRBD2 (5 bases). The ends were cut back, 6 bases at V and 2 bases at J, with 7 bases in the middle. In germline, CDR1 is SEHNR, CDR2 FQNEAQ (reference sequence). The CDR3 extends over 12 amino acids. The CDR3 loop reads CASSRTQETQYF. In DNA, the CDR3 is TGTGCCAGCAGTCGGACTCAAGAGACCCAGTACTTC. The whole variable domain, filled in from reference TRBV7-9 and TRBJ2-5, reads DTGVSQNPRHKITKRGQNVTFRCDPISEHNRLYWYRQTLGQGPEFLTYFQNEAQLEKSRLLSDRFSAERPKGSFSTLEIQRTEQGDSAMYLCASSRTQETQYFGPGTRLLVL.

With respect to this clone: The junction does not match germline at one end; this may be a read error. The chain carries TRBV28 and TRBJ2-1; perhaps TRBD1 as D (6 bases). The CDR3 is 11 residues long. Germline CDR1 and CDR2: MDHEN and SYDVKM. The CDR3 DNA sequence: TGTGCCAGCAGTTTTAATGGACAGCCGGTCTTC. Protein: CASSFNGQPVF.

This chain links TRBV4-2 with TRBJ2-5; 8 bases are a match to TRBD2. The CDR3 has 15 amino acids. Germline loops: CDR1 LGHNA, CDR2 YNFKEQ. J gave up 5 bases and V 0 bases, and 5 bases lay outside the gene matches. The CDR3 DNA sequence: TGTGCCAGCAGCCAAGAAGGGGCTAGCGGGGAGACCCAGTACTTC. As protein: CASSQEGASGETQYF.

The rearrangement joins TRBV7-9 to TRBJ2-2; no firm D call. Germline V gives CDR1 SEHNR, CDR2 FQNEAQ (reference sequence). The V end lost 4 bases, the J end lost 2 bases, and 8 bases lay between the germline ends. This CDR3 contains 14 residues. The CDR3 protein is CASSSIVNTGELFF. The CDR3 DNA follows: TGTGCCAGCAGCTCTATAGTCAACACCGGGGAGCTGTTTTTT.

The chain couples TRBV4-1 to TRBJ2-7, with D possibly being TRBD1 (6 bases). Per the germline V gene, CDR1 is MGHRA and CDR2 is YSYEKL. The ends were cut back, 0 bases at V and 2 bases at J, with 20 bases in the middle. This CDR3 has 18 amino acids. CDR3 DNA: TGCGCCAGCAGCCAAGATTACTCCGCCCAGGGGTTCACCTACGAGCAGTACTTC. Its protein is CASSQDYSAQGFTYEQYF.

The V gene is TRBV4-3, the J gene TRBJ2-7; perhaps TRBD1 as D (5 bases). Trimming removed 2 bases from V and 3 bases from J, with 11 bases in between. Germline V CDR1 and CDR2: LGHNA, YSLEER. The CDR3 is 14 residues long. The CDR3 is CASSQNPQGYEQYF. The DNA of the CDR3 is TGCGCCAGCAGCCAAAACCCGCAGGGCTACGAGCAGTACTTC.